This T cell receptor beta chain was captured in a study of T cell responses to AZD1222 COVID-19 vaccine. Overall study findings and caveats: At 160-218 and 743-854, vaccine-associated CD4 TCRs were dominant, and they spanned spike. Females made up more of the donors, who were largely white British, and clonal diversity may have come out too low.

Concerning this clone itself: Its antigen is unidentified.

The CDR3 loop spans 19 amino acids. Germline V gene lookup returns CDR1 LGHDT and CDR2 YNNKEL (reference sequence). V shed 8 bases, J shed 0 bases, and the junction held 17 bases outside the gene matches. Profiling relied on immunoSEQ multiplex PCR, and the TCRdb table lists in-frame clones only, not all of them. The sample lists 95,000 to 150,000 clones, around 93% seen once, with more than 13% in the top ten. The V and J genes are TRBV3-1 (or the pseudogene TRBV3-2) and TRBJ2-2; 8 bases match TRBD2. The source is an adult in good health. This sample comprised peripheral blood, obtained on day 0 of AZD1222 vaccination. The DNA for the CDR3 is TGTGCCAGCCACCACGGGACTAGGAGGCTATACGCGAACACCGGGGAGCTGTTTTTT. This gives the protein CASHHGTRRLYANTGELFF.